Reported below is one TCR beta chain. The data are from a study of cytomegalovirus exposure and HLA in healthy donors. Study summary: The approximately 110 validation repertoires used a platform that matched the one used for the approximately 670 first-cohort repertoires, as a later analysis reported.

Profiling relied on immunoSEQ multiplex PCR, and the TCRdb table lists in-frame clones only, not all of them. The profile shows 85,000 to 95,000 clones, roughly 97% of them singletons. The V end lost 0 bases, the J end lost 6 bases, and 18 bases lay between the germline ends. The germline gives CDR1 LGHNA, CDR2 YNFKEQ. This CDR3 is built from 17 residues. The TCR sequence derives from a man younger than 30 in good health and CMV-seronegative. Sequencing was done on a sample of PBMCs. This chain uses TRBV4-2 with TRBJ2-1, with D uncertain. CDR3 amino acids: CASSQERPALTLNEQFF. DNA for the CDR3: TGTGCCAGCAGCCAAGAAAGGCCAGCGCTAACCCTCAATGAGCAGTTCTTC.